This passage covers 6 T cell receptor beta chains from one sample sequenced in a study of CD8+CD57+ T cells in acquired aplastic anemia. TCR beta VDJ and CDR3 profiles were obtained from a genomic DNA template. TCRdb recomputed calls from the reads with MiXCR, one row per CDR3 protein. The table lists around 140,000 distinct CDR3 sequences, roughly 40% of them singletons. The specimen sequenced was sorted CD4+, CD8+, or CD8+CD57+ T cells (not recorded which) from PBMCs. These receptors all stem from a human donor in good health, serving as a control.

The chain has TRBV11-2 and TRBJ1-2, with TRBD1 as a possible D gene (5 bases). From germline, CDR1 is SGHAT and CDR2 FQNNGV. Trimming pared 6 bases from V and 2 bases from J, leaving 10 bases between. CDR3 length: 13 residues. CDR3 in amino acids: CASSLGVNYGYTF. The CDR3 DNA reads TGTGCCAGCAGTTTGGGGGTAAACTATGGCTACACCTTC. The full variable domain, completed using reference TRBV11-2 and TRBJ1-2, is EAGVAQSPRYKIIEKRQSVAFWCNPISGHATLYWYQQILGQGPKLLIQFQNNGVVDDSQLPKDRFSAERLKGVDSTLKIQPAKLEDSAVYLCASSLGVNYGYTFGSGTRLTVV.

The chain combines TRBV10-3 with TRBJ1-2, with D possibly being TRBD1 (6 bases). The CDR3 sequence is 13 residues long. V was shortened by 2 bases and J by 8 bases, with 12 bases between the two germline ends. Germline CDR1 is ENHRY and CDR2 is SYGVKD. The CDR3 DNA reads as TGTGCCATCAGTGAGGACAGGTCGGCGGGCTACACCTTC. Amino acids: CAISEDRSAGYTF.

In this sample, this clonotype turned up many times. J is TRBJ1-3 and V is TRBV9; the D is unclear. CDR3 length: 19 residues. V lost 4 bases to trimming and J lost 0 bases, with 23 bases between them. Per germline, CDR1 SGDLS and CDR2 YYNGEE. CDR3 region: CASSPIWQLNPSSGNTIYF. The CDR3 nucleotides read TGTGCCAGCAGCCCGATATGGCAGCTTAACCCGTCCTCTGGAAACACCATATATTTT.

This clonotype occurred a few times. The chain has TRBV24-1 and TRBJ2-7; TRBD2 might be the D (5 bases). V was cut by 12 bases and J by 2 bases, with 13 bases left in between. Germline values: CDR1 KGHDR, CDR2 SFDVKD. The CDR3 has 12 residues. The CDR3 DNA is TGTGCCCCGGGAACACGGACCTACGAGCAGTACTTC. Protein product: CAPGTRTYEQYF.

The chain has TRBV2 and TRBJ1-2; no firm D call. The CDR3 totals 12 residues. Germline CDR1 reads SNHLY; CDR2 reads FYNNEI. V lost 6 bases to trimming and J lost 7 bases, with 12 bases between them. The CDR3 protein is CASRVTESGYTF. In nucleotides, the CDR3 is TGTGCCAGCAGAGTTACAGAATCTGGCTACACCTTC.

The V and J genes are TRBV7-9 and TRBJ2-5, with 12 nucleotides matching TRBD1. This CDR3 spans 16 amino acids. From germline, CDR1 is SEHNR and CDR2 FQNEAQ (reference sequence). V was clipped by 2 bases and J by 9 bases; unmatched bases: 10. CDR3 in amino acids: CASSLWRDRGPFAQYF. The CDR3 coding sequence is TGTGCCAGCAGCTTATGGAGGGACAGGGGGCCCTTCGCCCAGTACTTC.